The present TCR beta chain was sequenced within a study of blood T cell repertoires in COVID-19. In the study overall: Sites in the United States, Italy and Spain provided acute and convalescent COVID-19 samples. T cells, B-cell-depleted T cells, or PBMCs provided the cDNA or gDNA that served as material.

The authors' processing: Amplification from reference gene primers served as the basis for estimated nucleated cell counts. TCRdb keeps only in-frame clones here, not all; method: immunoSEQ multiplex PCR. That table furnishes V, J and clone size, whereas the DNA furnished D and trimming. This sample has under 50,000 clones; roughly 82% occur once, and the top ten carry roughly 7%. The CDR3 extends over 14 amino acids. V was trimmed by 6 bases and J by 6 bases, leaving 12 bases between them. Per the germline V gene, CDR1 is MNHEY and CDR2 is SVGAGI. This clone was recorded once. V usage is TRBV6-5 and J usage is TRBJ1-6; unclear D gene. Sequenced: peripheral blood. This sequence was found in a man aged 40-50 years with acute or convalescent COVID-19. The CDR3 is CASRLHSINSPLHF. In DNA form, the CDR3 reads TGTGCCAGCAGACTTCACAGTATTAATTCACCCCTCCACTTT.